This T cell receptor (beta chain) stems from a study of sequential checkpoint blockade in melanoma (dated by TCRdb to between 2017 and 2020). As for the study more broadly: Patients were randomized 1:1 to first-line nivolumab followed by ipilimumab (arm A) or ipilimumab followed by nivolumab (arm B). Maintenance nivolumab came after each of the two trial sequences.

A note on this clone: Its antigen is still unknown. No base quality information exists; no much larger clone differs at one position.

The meaning of the sample's treatment or condition label: randomized to nivolumab then ipilimumab (arm A) or the reverse (arm B). None of the patients in the trial had previously been given DNA-damaging chemotherapy. On a FACS Aria II flow cytometer, live CD3+CD8+ cells that were negative for CD19 and CD56 were sorted from thawed PBMCs. Samples were obtained from patients with melanoma enrolled in CheckMate 064, a randomized, open-label phase II trial of sequential checkpoint blockade. Peripheral blood mononuclear cells were collected by leukapheresis, purified with Ficoll-Paque, and frozen in human serum with approximately 9.9% DMSO. Immediately after sorting, the purity of sorted blood CD3+CD8+ cells was verified to be >98%, after which DNA was extracted. Overall study results and their limits: The response-prediction model combining TCR metrics and mutation burden needs validation in larger, independent patient cohorts.

The immunoSEQ Assay was used to immunosequence TCRbeta CDR3 regions from genomic DNA. Prior to high-throughput sequencing, genomic DNA was amplified by bias-controlled multiplex PCR. Per the authors' processing: To quantify the absolute abundance of each unique TCRbeta CDR3 region, the sequences were collapsed and filtered. Clonality was defined as 1 minus Pielou's evenness and was calculated using productive rearrangements only. A previously published method was used to identify clones whose frequencies were significantly greater in on-treatment samples than in baseline samples. TCRdb retrieved this table from immuneACCESS and kept in-frame rearrangements only. Not all clones are present; in checked studies, unresolved V genes account for under half, and no reason is known for the remainder. From that table come the V and J calls and clone size; the DNA was used to work out D and trimming. The sample includes about 15,000 clones, with 77% observed a single time. About 29% of the sample is held by the ten biggest clonotypes.

The sequence came from a human donor with melanoma. The specimen comprised CD8+ T cells sorted from blood (inferred from file names), sampled from a patient given nivolumab and ipilimumab in sequence.

The CDR3 has the sequence CASSLVDRGDIQYF. The sequenced DNA is TGTGCCAGCAGCTTGGTGGACAGGGGGGACATTCAGTACTTC. The V and J segments used are TRBV5-4 and TRBJ2-4, and 10 bases in between align with TRBD1. V trim: 0 bases; J trim: 8 bases; unmatched bases: 2. CDR3 length: 14 amino acids, cysteine to phenylalanine. Only the CDR3 portion is preserved as DNA: 42 bases, with reading frame beginning at the first base. CDR1 and CDR2 are read off the germline V gene (reference sequence) as SGHNT and YYREEE.